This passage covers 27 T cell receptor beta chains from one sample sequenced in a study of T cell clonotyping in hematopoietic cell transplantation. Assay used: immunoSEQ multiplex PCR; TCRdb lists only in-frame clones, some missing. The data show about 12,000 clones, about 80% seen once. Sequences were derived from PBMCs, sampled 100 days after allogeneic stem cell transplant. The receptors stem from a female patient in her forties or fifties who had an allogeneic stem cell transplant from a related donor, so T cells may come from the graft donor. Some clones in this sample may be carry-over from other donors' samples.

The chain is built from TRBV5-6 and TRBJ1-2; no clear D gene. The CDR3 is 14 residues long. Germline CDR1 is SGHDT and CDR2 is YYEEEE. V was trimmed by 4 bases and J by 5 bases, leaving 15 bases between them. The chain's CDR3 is CASSKAGRVYGYTF. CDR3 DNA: TGTGCCAGCAGCAAGGCCGGACGGGTATATGGCTACACCTTC.

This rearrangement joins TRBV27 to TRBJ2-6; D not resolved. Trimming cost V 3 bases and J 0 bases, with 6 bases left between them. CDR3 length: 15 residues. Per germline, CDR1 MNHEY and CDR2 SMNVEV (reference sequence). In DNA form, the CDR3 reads TGTGCCAGCAGTTTCGGGCACTCTGGGGCCAACGTCCTGACTTTC. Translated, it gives CASSFGHSGANVLTF.

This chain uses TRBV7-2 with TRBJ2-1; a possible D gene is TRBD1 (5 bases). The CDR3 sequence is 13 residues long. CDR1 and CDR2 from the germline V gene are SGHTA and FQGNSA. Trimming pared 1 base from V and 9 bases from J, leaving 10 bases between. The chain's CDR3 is CASSLGRVSEQFF. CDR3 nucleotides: TGTGCCAGCAGCTTAGGCAGGGTGAGTGAGCAGTTCTTC.

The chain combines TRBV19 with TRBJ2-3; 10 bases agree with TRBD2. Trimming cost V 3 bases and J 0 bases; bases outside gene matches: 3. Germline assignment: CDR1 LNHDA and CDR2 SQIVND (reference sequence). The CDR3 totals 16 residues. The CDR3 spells CASSIIAGGSTDTQYF. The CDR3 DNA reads TGTGCCAGTAGTATTATAGCGGGAGGCAGCACAGATACGCAGTATTTT.

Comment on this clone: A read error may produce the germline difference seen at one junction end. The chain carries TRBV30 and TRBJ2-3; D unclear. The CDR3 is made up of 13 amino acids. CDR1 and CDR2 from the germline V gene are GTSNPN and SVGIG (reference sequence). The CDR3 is CTWSARGTDTQYF. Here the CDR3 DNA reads TGTACCTGGAGCGCGCGCGGCACAGATACGCAGTATTTT. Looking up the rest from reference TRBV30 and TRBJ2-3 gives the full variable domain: SQTIHQWPATLVQPVGSPLSLECTVEGTSNPNLYWYRQAAGRGLQLLFYSVGIGQISSEVPQNLSASRPQDRQFILSSKKLLLSDSGFYLCTWSARGTDTQYFGPGTRLTVL.

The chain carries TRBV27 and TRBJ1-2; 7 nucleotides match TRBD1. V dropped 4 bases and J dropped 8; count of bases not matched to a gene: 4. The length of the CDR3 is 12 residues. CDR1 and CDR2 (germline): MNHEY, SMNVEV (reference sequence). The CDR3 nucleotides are TGTGCCAGCAGTTCACAGGGGAGAGGCTACACCTTC. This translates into CASSSQGRGYTF.

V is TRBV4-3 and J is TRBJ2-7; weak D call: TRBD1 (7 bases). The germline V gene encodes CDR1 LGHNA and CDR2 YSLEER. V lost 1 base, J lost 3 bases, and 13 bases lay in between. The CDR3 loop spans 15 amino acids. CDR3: CASSQVSGQDYEQYF. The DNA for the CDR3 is TGCGCCAGCAGCCAAGTTAGCGGACAGGACTACGAGCAGTACTTC.

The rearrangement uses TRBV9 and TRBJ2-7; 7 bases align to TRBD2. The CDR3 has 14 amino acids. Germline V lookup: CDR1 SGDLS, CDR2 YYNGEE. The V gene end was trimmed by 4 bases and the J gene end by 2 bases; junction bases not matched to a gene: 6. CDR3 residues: CASSPPGGAYEQYF. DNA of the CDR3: TGTGCCAGCAGCCCACCGGGAGGCGCCTACGAGCAGTACTTC. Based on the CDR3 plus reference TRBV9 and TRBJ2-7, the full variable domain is DSGVTQTPKHLITATGQRVTLRCSPRSGDLSVYWYQQSLDQGLQFLIQYYNGEERAKGNILERFSAQQFPDLHSELNLSSLELGDSALYFCASSPPGGAYEQYFGPGTRLTVT.

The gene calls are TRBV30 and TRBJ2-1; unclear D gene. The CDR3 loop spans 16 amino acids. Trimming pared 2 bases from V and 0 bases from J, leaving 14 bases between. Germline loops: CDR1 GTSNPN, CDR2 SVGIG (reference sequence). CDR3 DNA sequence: TGTGCCTGGAGTTCGGGTTCCCTTAGCTCCTACAATGAGCAGTTCTTC. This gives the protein CAWSSGSLSSYNEQFF.

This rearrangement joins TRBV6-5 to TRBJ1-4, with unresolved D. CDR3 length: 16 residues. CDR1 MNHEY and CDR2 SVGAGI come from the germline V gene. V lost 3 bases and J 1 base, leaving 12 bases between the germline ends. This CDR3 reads CASSYDRGRTNEKLFF. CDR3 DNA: TGTGCCAGCAGTTATGACCGGGGAAGAACTAATGAAAAACTGTTTTTT.

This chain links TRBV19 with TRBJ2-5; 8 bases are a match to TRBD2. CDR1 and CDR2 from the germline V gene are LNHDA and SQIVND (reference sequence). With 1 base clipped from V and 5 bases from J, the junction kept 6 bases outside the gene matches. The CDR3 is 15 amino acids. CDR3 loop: CASSIGLAGYETQYF. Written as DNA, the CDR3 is TGTGCCAGTAGTATAGGGCTAGCGGGCTACGAGACCCAGTACTTC.

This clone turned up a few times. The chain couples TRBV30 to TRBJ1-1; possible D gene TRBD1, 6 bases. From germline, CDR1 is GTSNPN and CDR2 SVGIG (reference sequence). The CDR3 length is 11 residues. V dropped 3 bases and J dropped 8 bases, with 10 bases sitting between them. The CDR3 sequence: CAWRDRGEAFF. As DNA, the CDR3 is TGTGCCTGGAGGGACAGAGGGGAAGCTTTCTTT. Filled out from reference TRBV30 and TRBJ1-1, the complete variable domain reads SQTIHQWPATLVQPVGSPLSLECTVEGTSNPNLYWYRQAAGRGLQLLFYSVGIGQISSEVPQNLSASRPQDRQFILSSKKLLLSDSGFYLCAWRDRGEAFFGQGTRLTVV.

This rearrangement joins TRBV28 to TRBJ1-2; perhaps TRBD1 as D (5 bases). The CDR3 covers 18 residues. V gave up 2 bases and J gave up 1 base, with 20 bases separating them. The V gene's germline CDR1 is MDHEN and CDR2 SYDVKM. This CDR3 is CASSLTGPLLDINYGYTF. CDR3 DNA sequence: TGTGCCAGCAGTTTAACGGGTCCCCTCCTGGACATTAACTATGGCTACACCTTC.

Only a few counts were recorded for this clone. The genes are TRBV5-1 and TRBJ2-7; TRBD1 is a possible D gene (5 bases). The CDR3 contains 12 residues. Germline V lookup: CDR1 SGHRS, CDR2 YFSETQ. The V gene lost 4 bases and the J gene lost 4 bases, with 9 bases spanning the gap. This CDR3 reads CASSGDSYEQYF. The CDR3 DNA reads TGCGCCAGCAGCGGAGACAGTTACGAGCAGTACTTC.

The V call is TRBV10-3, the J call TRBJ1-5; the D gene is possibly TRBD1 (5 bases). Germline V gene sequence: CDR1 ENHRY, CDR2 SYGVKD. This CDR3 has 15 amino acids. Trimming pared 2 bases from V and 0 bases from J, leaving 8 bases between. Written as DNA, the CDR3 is TGTGCCATCAGTGAGACAGGATATAGCAATCAGCCCCAGCATTTT. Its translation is CAISETGYSNQPQHF.

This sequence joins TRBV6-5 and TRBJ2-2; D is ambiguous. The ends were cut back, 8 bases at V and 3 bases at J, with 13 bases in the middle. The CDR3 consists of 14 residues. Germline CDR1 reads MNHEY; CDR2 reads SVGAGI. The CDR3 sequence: CASSLDLDTGELFF. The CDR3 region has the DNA TGTGCCAGCTCATTGGACCTAGACACCGGGGAGCTGTTTTTT.

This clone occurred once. The DNA of the CDR3 is TGCGCCAGCAGCTTCCAAGGGACTTATGGCTACACCTTC. The encoded protein is CASSFQGTYGYTF. The chain joins TRBV5-1 to TRBJ1-2, with TRBD1 as a possible D gene (5 bases). The germline CDR1 and CDR2 sequences are SGHRS and YFSETQ. V gave up 2 bases and J gave up 5 bases, with 10 bases separating them. The CDR3 runs 13 residues.

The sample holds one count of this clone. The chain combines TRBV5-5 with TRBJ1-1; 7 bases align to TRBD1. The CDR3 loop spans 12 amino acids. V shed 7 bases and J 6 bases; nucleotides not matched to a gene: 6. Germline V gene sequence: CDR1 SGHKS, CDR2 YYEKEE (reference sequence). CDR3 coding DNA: TGTGCCAGCCCGGGACAGTCCCCTGAAGCTTTCTTT. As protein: CASPGQSPEAFF. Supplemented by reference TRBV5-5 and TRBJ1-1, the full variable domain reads DAGVTQSPTHLIKTRGQQVTLRCSPISGHKSVSWYQQVLGQGPQFIFQYYEKEERGRGNFPDRFSARQFPNYSSELNVNALLLGDSALYLCASPGQSPEAFFGQGTRLTVV.

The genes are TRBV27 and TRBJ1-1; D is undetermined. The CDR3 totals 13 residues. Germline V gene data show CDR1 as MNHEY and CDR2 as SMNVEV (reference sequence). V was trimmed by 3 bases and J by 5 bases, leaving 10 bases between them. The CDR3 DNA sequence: TGTGCCAGCAGTTTCTCAAAGGGAACTGAAGCTTTCTTT. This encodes CASSFSKGTEAFF.

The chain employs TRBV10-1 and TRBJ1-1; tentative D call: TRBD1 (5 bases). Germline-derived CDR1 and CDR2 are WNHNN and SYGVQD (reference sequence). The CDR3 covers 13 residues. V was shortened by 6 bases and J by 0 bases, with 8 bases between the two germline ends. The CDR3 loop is CASRTEMNTEAFF. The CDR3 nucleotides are TGCGCCAGCAGGACAGAAATGAACACTGAAGCTTTCTTT.

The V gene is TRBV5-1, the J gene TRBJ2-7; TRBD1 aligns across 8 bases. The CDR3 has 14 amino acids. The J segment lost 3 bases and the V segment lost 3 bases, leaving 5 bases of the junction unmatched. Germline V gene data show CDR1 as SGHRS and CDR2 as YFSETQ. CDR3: CASSSTGDRYEQYF. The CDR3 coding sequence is TGCGCCAGCAGCTCGACAGGGGATCGCTACGAGCAGTACTTC.

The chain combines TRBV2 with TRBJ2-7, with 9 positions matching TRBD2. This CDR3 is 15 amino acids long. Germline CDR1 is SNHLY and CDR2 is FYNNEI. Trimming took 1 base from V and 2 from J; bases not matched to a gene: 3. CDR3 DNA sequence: TGTGCCAGCAGTGAAGTGAGACTAGCGGCCTACGAGCAGTACTTC. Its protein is CASSEVRLAAYEQYF.

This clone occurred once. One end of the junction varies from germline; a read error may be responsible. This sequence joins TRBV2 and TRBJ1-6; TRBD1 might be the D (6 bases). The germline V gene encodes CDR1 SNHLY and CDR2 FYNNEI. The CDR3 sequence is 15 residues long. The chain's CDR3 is CASSATGPYNSPLHF. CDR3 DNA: TGTGCCAGCAGTGCGACAGGACCCTACAATTCACCCCTCCACTTT.

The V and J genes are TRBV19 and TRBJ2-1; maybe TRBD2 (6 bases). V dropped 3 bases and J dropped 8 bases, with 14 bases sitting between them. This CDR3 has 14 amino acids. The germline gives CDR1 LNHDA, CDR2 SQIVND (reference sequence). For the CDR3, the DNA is TGTGCCAGTAGTATGGAGGGCCGAAGGGATGAGCAGTTCTTC. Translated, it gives CASSMEGRRDEQFF.

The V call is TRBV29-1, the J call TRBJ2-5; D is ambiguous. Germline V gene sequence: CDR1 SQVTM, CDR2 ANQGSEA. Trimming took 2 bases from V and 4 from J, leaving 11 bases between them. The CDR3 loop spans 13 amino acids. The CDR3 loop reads CSVEIRPRETQYF. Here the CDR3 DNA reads TGCAGCGTTGAAATCCGACCGCGAGAGACCCAGTACTTC.

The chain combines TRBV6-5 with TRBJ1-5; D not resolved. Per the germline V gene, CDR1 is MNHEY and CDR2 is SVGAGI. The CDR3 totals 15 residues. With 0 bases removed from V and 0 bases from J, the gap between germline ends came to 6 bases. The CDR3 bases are TGTGCCAGCAGTTACTCCCATGATAGCAATCAGCCCCAGCATTTT. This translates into CASSYSHDSNQPQHF.

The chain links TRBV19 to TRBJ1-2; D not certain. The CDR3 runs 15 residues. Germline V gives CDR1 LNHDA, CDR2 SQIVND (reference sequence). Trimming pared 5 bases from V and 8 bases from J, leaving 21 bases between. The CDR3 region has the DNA TGTGCCAGTAGTGGTGACACGACGGTCTTTGAAGGCTACACCTTC. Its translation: CASSGDTTVFEGYTF.